The T cell receptor beta chain under discussion was sequenced for a study of blood T cell repertoires in COVID-19. Study-level information: PBMCs, B-cell-depleted T cells, or T cells were the source of the cDNA or gDNA that made up the material.

Germline CDR1 reads LGHNA; CDR2 reads YNFKEQ. Trimming cost V 4 bases and J 2 bases; bases outside gene matches: 5. CDR3 size: 16 residues. Authors' data handling: Amplification from reference gene primers served as the basis for estimated nucleated cell counts. Profiled with immunoSEQ multiplex PCR; TCRdb holds only in-frame clones, not every one. V and J calls and clone size come straight from that table; D and trimming were deduced from the DNA. The repertoire holds 400,000 or so clones, with about 90% as singletons. This receptor was identified in a man aged 18-30 years with COVID-19, enrolled during active disease. The chain links TRBV4-2 to TRBJ2-5, with 12 positions matching TRBD2. Input material: peripheral blood. The CDR3 is CASSPGTSGFQETQYF. The CDR3 DNA follows: TGTGCCAGCAGCCCCGGGACTAGCGGGTTTCAAGAGACCCAGTACTTC.